This T cell receptor (beta chain) was profiled in a study of cytomegalovirus exposure and HLA in healthy donors. Method: immunoSEQ multiplex PCR; TCRdb's copy keeps in-frame clones and lacks some. The sample lists fewer than 95,000 clones; approximately 94% were seen once. The donors were members of the validation cohort comprising approximately 120 subjects, separate from the roughly 680-subject first cohort. The TCR was taken from a woman younger than 35 in good health and CMV-seronegative. What was sequenced was PBMCs.

The CDR3 reads CASSIPGGNQPQHF. Written as DNA, the CDR3 is TGTGCCAGCAGCATCCCGGGGGGCAATCAGCCCCAGCATTTT. This chain connects TRBV7-3 to TRBJ1-5; TRBD1 is a possible D gene (5 bases). This CDR3 region has 14 residues. Germline CDR1 is SGHTA and CDR2 is FQGTGA. Trimming cost V 5 bases and J 2 bases, with 10 bases left between them.